This TCR beta chain appears in the sequencing data of a study of OX40 agonist ivuxolimab in advanced cancers. The length of the CDR3 is 13 residues. CDR1 and CDR2 (germline): SGHRS, YFSETQ. The V end lost 0 bases, the J end lost 8 bases, and 11 bases lay between the germline ends. This table comes from immunoSEQ multiplex PCR, and its TCRdb copy is limited to in-frame clones, with some not included. The sample has some 110,000 clones; roughly 95% are singletons. The chain has TRBV5-1 and TRBJ1-1; no definite D call. The receptor was isolated from an adult with an advanced solid tumor such as melanoma, head and neck, liver or kidney cancer. The material was CD4+ or CD8+ T cells sorted from blood, obtained in a trial of the OX40 agonist ivuxolimab. CDR3 in amino acids: CASSLGEVTEAFF. The CDR3 DNA reads TGCGCCAGCAGCTTGGGCGAGGTAACAGAAGCTTTCTTT.